These 9 T cell receptor beta chains share one sample of origin, sequenced in a study of cytomegalovirus exposure and HLA in healthy donors. Method: immunoSEQ multiplex PCR; TCRdb's copy keeps in-frame clones and lacks some. The sample includes 140,000 to 150,000 clones, roughly 86% of them seen just once. Sequenced: PBMCs. Every receptor here comes from a man aged 18-30 years in good health and CMV-seropositive.

CDR3 amino acids: CASSPSYGATEAFF. The CDR3 DNA follows: TGTGCCAGCAGCCCCTCTTATGGGGCGACTGAAGCTTTCTTT. The V and J genes are TRBV6-6 and TRBJ1-1; the D gene is possibly TRBD1 (5 bases). This CDR3 has 14 residues. The germline V gene has CDR1 MNHNY and CDR2 SVGAGI (reference sequence). Trimming shortened V by 6 bases and J by 5 bases, and 16 bases separated the two germline ends.

The gene calls are TRBV2 and TRBJ1-6, with D tentatively TRBD1 (5 bases). V dropped 6 bases and J dropped 8 bases, with 14 bases sitting between them. Looked up from germline, CDR1 is SNHLY and CDR2 is FYNNEI. This CDR3 is built from 14 residues. The CDR3 DNA is TGTGCCAGCAGGGCCCACAGGATGGATTCACCCCTCCACTTT. Amino acid sequence: CASRAHRMDSPLHF.

This clone is deemed medium-sized (0.01 to 0.1%). This chain connects TRBV9 to TRBJ2-1; TRBD2 matches 11 bases. CDR1 is SGDLS and CDR2 is YYNGEE in the germline V gene. V gave up 5 bases and J gave up 0 bases; unmatched junction bases: 10. There are 18 residues in the CDR3. The CDR3 coding sequence is TGTGCCAGCAGTTTAACTAGCGGGGGCTTTCGCTCCTACAATGAGCAGTTCTTC. It is translated as CASSLTSGGFRSYNEQFF.

The chain recombines TRBV6-1 with TRBJ1-6; D unresolved. The length of the CDR3 is 16 residues. V gave up 4 bases and J gave up 6 bases, with 16 bases separating them. Germline V CDR1 and CDR2: MNHNS, SASEGT. CDR3 sequence reads: CASSGEVYPFNSPLHF. Here the CDR3 DNA reads TGTGCCAGCAGTGGGGAGGTCTACCCTTTTAATTCACCCCTCCACTTT.

The chain couples TRBV28 to TRBJ2-7, with 10 bases identical to TRBD2. The CDR3 extends over 16 amino acids. The ends lost 5 bases at V and 2 bases at J; junction bases unmatched: 9. Germline-derived CDR1 and CDR2 are MDHEN and SYDVKM. The CDR3, as DNA: TGTGCCAGCAGTACGCGGACTAGCGGAGATACCTACGAGCAGTACTTC. Translated: CASSTRTSGDTYEQYF.

The genes are TRBV5-4 and TRBJ1-2, with TRBD1 as a possible D gene (6 bases). The germline V and J ends were trimmed by 2 bases and 3 bases, with 11 bases remaining between them. This CDR3 comprises 14 residues. The germline V gene encodes CDR1 SGHNT and CDR2 YYREEE (reference sequence). CDR3 nucleotides: TGTGCCAGCAGCTTACAACAGGGCGACTATGGCTACACCTTC. Translation: CASSLQQGDYGYTF.

The chain couples TRBV5-4 to TRBJ1-3, with a tentative D call TRBD1 (5 bases). V was pared by 2 bases and J by 0 bases, with 9 bases between. The CDR3 sequence is 15 residues long. Germline V lookup: CDR1 SGHNT, CDR2 YYREEE (reference sequence). The CDR3 loop is CASSFGGGSGNTIYF. CDR3 bases: TGTGCCAGCAGCTTTGGCGGGGGCTCTGGAAACACCATATATTTT.

The J gene is TRBJ1-3, the V gene TRBV15; 8 bases are shared with TRBD1. This CDR3 is built from 16 residues. From germline, CDR1 is LNHNV and CDR2 YYDKDF (reference sequence). After removal of 3 bases from V and 3 bases from J, the junction contained 7 bases not matched to a gene. The CDR3 reads CATSRGVTGGGNTIYF. Written as DNA, the CDR3 is TGTGCCACCAGCAGGGGGGTCACAGGGGGTGGAAACACCATATATTTT.

The gene calls are TRBV27 and TRBJ1-2; TRBD1 matches at 11 bases. Germline CDR1 and CDR2: MNHEY and SMNVEV (reference sequence). The CDR3 extends over 14 amino acids. J lost 4 bases, V lost 2 bases, and 0 bases had no gene match. The CDR3 spells CASSLGQGAYGYTF. The CDR3 nucleotides are TGTGCCAGCAGTTTAGGACAGGGGGCCTATGGCTACACCTTC.